The 11 T cell receptor beta chains listed next were all sequenced from one sample in a study of blood T cell repertoires in COVID-19. Generated by immunoSEQ multiplex PCR, the TCRdb table keeps only in-frame clones and is missing some. The table has about 150,000 clones, roughly nine tenths seen once. Input material: peripheral blood. All receptors derive from a woman in her 70s with acute or convalescent COVID-19.

V is TRBV5-4 and J is TRBJ2-1; TRBD2 aligns across 8 bases. V lost 4 bases, J lost 9 bases, and 15 bases stayed unmatched. The CDR3 has 16 amino acids. Germline V gene sequence: CDR1 SGHNT, CDR2 YYREEE (reference sequence). This CDR3 reads CASSPTPGGLLGEQFF. CDR3 DNA: TGTGCCAGCAGCCCGACCCCGGGGGGGCTATTGGGTGAGCAGTTCTTC.

This clone was counted only a few times. CDR3 sequence: CASSLTSGTDTQYF. CDR3 nucleotide sequence: TGTGCCAGCAGTTTGACTAGCGGCACAGATACGCAGTATTTT. The chain uses TRBV28 and TRBJ2-3; 8 bases agree with TRBD2. The ends lost 3 bases at V and 1 base at J; junction bases unmatched: 0. There are 14 residues in the CDR3. Per the germline V gene, CDR1 is MDHEN and CDR2 is SYDVKM.

The J gene is TRBJ2-7, the V gene TRBV7-9, with D perhaps matching TRBD1 (6 bases). Germline lookup yields CDR1 SEHNR and CDR2 FQNEAQ (reference sequence). Trimming pared 8 bases from V and 0 bases from J, leaving 8 bases between. The CDR3 is 12 residues long. As DNA, the CDR3 is TGTGCCAGCGGGGACACCTCCTACGAGCAGTACTTC. Translated, it gives CASGDTSYEQYF. Based on the CDR3 plus reference TRBV7-9 and TRBJ2-7, the full variable domain is DTGVSQNPRHKITKRGQNVTFRCDPISEHNRLYWYRQTLGQGPEFLTYFQNEAQLEKSRLLSDRFSAERPKGSFSTLEIQRTEQGDSAMYLCASGDTSYEQYFGPGTRLTVT.

The chain links TRBV2 to TRBJ1-6, with D possibly matching TRBD1 (6 bases). The CDR3 runs 13 residues. Germline CDR1 reads SNHLY; CDR2 reads FYNNEI. Trimming pared 4 bases from V and 7 bases from J, leaving 8 bases between. CDR3 protein: CASSGDKNSPLHF. CDR3 in DNA: TGTGCCAGCAGTGGGGACAAGAATTCACCCCTCCACTTT.

The CDR3 loop reads CASSQPGQGAYGYTF. CDR3 bases: TGTGCCAGCAGCCAACCGGGACAGGGGGCTTATGGCTACACCTTC. V gene TRBV3-1 (or the pseudogene TRBV3-2) combines with J gene TRBJ1-2; 12 positions agree with TRBD1. V dropped 2 bases and J dropped 5; count of bases not matched to a gene: 3. Per germline, CDR1 LGHDT and CDR2 YNNKEL (reference sequence). The CDR3 consists of 15 residues.

The rearrangement links TRBV19 to TRBJ1-5, with 7 bases that match TRBD1. Germline assignment: CDR1 LNHDA and CDR2 SQIVND (reference sequence). V gave up 6 bases and J gave up 0 bases; unmatched junction bases: 11. The CDR3 is 17 residues long. The CDR3 coding sequence is TGTGCCAGTAGCCCCTGGACAGGCCAGTATAGCAATCAGCCCCAGCATTTT. This codes for CASSPWTGQYSNQPQHF.

CDR3: CASSFSATNEKLFF. CDR3 nucleotides: TGCGCCAGCAGCTTCAGTGCAACTAATGAAAAACTGTTTTTT. V and J are TRBV5-1 and TRBJ1-4; D call uncertain. The CDR3 totals 14 residues. Trimming shortened V by 2 bases and J by 0 bases, and 5 bases separated the two germline ends. Germline assignment: CDR1 SGHRS and CDR2 YFSETQ.

This clone was recorded once. The chain has TRBV7-2 and TRBJ2-1, with 11 bases matching TRBD2. CDR3 length: 16 residues. With 1 base clipped from V and 6 bases from J, the junction kept 5 bases outside the gene matches. Per germline, CDR1 SGHTA and CDR2 FQGNSA. CDR3 loop: CASSLGYSGGGNEQFF. CDR3 bases: TGTGCCAGCAGCTTAGGGTATAGCGGGGGGGGCAATGAGCAGTTCTTC.

The count of this clone is one. The genes are TRBV25-1 and TRBJ2-2, with D unresolved. This CDR3 has 18 residues. Germline loops: CDR1 MGHDK, CDR2 SYGVNS. V was pared by 2 bases and J by 0 bases, with 16 bases between. The CDR3 DNA sequence: TGTGCCAGCAGTGAAAGTCAAATCGCCGGTACGAACACCGGGGAGCTGTTTTTT. Residues: CASSESQIAGTNTGELFF.

The V and J genes are TRBV2 and TRBJ2-7; D is perhaps TRBD1 (6 bases). Trimming cost V 11 bases and J 3 bases, with 20 bases left between them. Germline V lookup: CDR1 SNHLY, CDR2 FYNNEI. There are 14 residues in the CDR3. CDR3 DNA: TGTGCCGGACAACAGGGTACGGCGGACTACGAGCAGTACGTC. Its protein is CAGQQGTADYEQYV.

The chain combines TRBV6-1 with TRBJ2-7, with D possibly matching TRBD2 (7 bases). Per germline, CDR1 MNHNS and CDR2 SASEGT. Trimming pared 3 bases from V and 2 bases from J, leaving 14 bases between. The CDR3 sequence is 15 residues long. The CDR3: CASSEGWRGPYEQYV. The CDR3 nucleotides read TGTGCCAGCAGTGAGGGGTGGCGGGGGCCCTACGAGCAGTACGTC.